The 27 T cell receptor beta chains presented below share a single source sample, sequenced in a study of cytomegalovirus exposure and HLA in healthy donors. Primers: 60 Vbeta forward and 13 Jbeta reverse. Here immunoSEQ multiplex PCR was the method, and the copy in TCRdb shows in-frame clones only, minus some. The data contain 130,000 to 150,000 clones, about 80% of them singletons. Sequenced sample: PBMCs. The source is a middle-aged man in good health and CMV-seropositive.

The V gene is TRBV12-5, the J gene TRBJ1-2; D gene unclear. V dropped 2 bases and J dropped 8 bases, with 12 bases sitting between them. There are 13 residues in the CDR3. From germline, CDR1 is LGHNT and CDR2 FRNRAP. The CDR3 nucleotides are TGTGCTAGTGGTTTGCCCTGGGCCAGCGGCTACACCTTC. This gives the protein CASGLPWASGYTF.

The chain joins TRBV14 to TRBJ2-7, with D perhaps TRBD1 (6 bases). The germline V gene encodes CDR1 SGHDN and CDR2 FVKESK. This CDR3 has 13 amino acids. Trimming took off 1 base at V and 9 bases at J, with 13 bases between the two ends. DNA for the CDR3: TGTGCCAGCAGCCAAGGTACAGGGATAAGGCAGTACTTC. As protein: CASSQGTGIRQYF.

The chain uses TRBV7-7 and TRBJ2-2; 12 bases line up with TRBD2. This CDR3 is 17 amino acids long. Germline loops: CDR1 SSHAT, CDR2 FNYEAQ (reference sequence). J lost 5 bases, V lost 4 bases, and 8 bases had no gene match. The CDR3 sequence: CASSSQLAGGRTGELFF. The CDR3 nucleotides are TGTGCCAGCAGCTCCCAGCTAGCGGGGGGGAGAACCGGGGAGCTGTTTTTT.

The rearrangement links TRBV11-3 to TRBJ1-1; D remains unclear. Looked up from germline, CDR1 is SGHNT and CDR2 is YENEEA. The CDR3 runs 13 residues. V lost 5 bases and J 1 base, leaving 8 bases between the germline ends. The DNA of the CDR3 is TGTGCCAGCAGCCCACGGGGGAACACTGAAGCTTTCTTT. Protein: CASSPRGNTEAFF. The whole variable domain, remainder taken from reference TRBV11-3 and TRBJ1-1, is EAGVVQSPRYKIIEKKQPVAFWCNPISGHNTLYWYLQNLGQGPELLIRYENEEAVDDSQLPKDRFSAERLKGVDSTLKIQPAELGDSAVYLCASSPRGNTEAFFGQGTRLTVV.

The chain recombines TRBV18 with TRBJ1-1, with D perhaps matching TRBD1 (5 bases). V was trimmed by 5 bases and J by 1 base, leaving 14 bases between them. Germline V CDR1 and CDR2: KGHSH, LQKENI. CDR3 length equals 15 residues. In DNA form, the CDR3 reads TGTGCCAGCTCAGAACTGCGACAGCCGAACACTGAAGCTTTCTTT. It yields the protein CASSELRQPNTEAFF.

The chain has TRBV6-5 and TRBJ2-7, with 7 bases that match TRBD1. CDR3 length: 16 amino acids. V trimming: 0 bases; J trimming: 2 bases; junction bases outside the gene matches: 7. Germline CDR1 and CDR2: MNHEY and SVGAGI. This chain's CDR3 is CASSYSIRTGAYEQYF. DNA of the CDR3: TGTGCCAGCAGTTACTCGATTAGAACAGGGGCCTACGAGCAGTACTTC.

This chain joins TRBV7-9 and TRBJ2-1, with 7 nucleotides matching TRBD1. V trimming: 8 bases; J trimming: 10 bases; junction bases outside the gene matches: 11. Germline V lookup: CDR1 SEHNR, CDR2 FQNEAQ (reference sequence). This CDR3 is 13 amino acids long. CDR3 region: CASYLVRGREQFF. CDR3 in DNA: TGTGCCAGCTACCTAGTGAGGGGGCGGGAGCAGTTCTTC.

The chain carries TRBV28 and TRBJ2-5, with D tentatively TRBD2 (6 bases). Germline V gene lookup returns CDR1 MDHEN and CDR2 SYDVKM. This CDR3 contains 16 residues. Trimming pared 3 bases from V and 2 bases from J, leaving 16 bases between. CDR3 sequence: CASSLPRDSGQETQYF. DNA of the CDR3: TGTGCCAGCAGTTTGCCCAGGGATAGCGGTCAAGAGACCCAGTACTTC. Drawing the rest from reference TRBV28 and TRBJ2-5, the complete variable domain is DVKVTQSSRYLVKRTGEKVFLECVQDMDHENMFWYRQDPGLGLRLIYFSYDVKMKEKGDIPEGYSVSREKKERFSLILESASTNQTSMYLCASSLPRDSGQETQYFGPGTRLLVL.

The chain links TRBV10-3 to TRBJ2-2; D is possibly TRBD2 (5 bases). The CDR3 is 12 residues long. Germline values: CDR1 ENHRY, CDR2 SYGVKD. Trimming pared 9 bases from V and 6 bases from J, leaving 11 bases between. The CDR3 DNA is TGTGCCATAAGATTCGGGGCCGGGGAGCTGTTTTTT. It codes for CAIRFGAGELFF.

The count of this clone is one. The chain recombines TRBV9 with TRBJ2-2; 8 nucleotides agree with TRBD1. The CDR3 extends over 17 amino acids. The germline V gene has CDR1 SGDLS and CDR2 YYNGEE. V dropped 0 bases and J dropped 7; count of bases not matched to a gene: 11. This chain's CDR3 is CASSVARGQVLHGELFF. The CDR3 bases are TGTGCCAGCAGCGTAGCGCGGGGACAGGTGCTTCACGGGGAGCTGTTTTTT.

The chain uses TRBV7-2 and TRBJ1-3; D not certain. CDR1 is SGHTA and CDR2 is FQGNSA in the germline V gene. CDR3 length: 16 residues. Trimming removed 2 bases at V and 0 bases at J, with 11 bases between. The CDR3 loop is CASSLSGLGSGNTIYF. The CDR3 nucleotides read TGTGCCAGCAGCTTATCAGGCTTGGGCTCTGGAAACACCATATATTTT.

The gene calls are TRBV2 and TRBJ2-1; 11 bases are a match to TRBD2. Trimming cost V 8 bases and J 9 bases; bases outside gene matches: 12. The germline V gene encodes CDR1 SNHLY and CDR2 FYNNEI. The CDR3 covers 15 residues. The CDR3 sequence: CASDTGTSGISEQFF. The CDR3 region has the DNA TGTGCCAGCGATACCGGGACTAGCGGAATAAGTGAGCAGTTCTTC.

The V call is TRBV30, the J call TRBJ2-2; 10 nucleotides align to TRBD2. The CDR3 has 16 residues. The ends lost 3 bases at V and 2 bases at J; junction bases unmatched: 6. The germline V gene has CDR1 GTSNPN and CDR2 SVGIG (reference sequence). The CDR3 here is CAWRGLAGANTGELFF. Here the CDR3 DNA reads TGTGCCTGGAGGGGGCTAGCGGGAGCCAACACCGGGGAGCTGTTTTTT. Drawing the rest from reference TRBV30 and TRBJ2-2, the complete variable domain is SQTIHQWPATLVQPVGSPLSLECTVEGTSNPNLYWYRQAAGRGLQLLFYSVGIGQISSEVPQNLSASRPQDRQFILSSKKLLLSDSGFYLCAWRGLAGANTGELFFGEGSRLTVL.

The rearrangement links TRBV19 to TRBJ1-5; the D is unclear. Germline V CDR1 and CDR2: LNHDA, SQIVND (reference sequence). The CDR3 has 13 amino acids. With 1 base removed from V and 5 bases from J, the gap between germline ends came to 6 bases. The CDR3 loop reads CASSIGPYQPQHF. CDR3 coding DNA: TGTGCCAGTAGTATAGGTCCTTATCAGCCCCAGCATTTT.

J is TRBJ2-3 and V is TRBV9, with TRBD1 matching 8 bases. This CDR3 has 16 residues. CDR1 is SGDLS and CDR2 is YYNGEE in the germline V gene. V gave up 4 bases and J gave up 1 base; unmatched junction bases: 8. The chain's CDR3 is CASSPRTGSGTDTQYF. The CDR3 nucleotides read TGTGCCAGCAGCCCACGGACAGGGAGCGGCACAGATACGCAGTATTTT.

The chain couples TRBV13 to TRBJ2-1, with TRBD2 as a possible D gene (5 bases). Germline V CDR1 and CDR2: PRHDT, FYEKMQ (reference sequence). The CDR3 has 14 residues. With 4 bases removed from V and 8 bases from J, the gap between germline ends came to 15 bases. This chain's CDR3 is CASSSPTGEDEQFF. The CDR3 DNA reads as TGTGCCAGCAGCTCCCCCACCGGGGAAGATGAGCAGTTCTTC.

The chain is built from TRBV9 and TRBJ1-5, with 12 bases fitting TRBD1. The CDR3 contains 14 residues. Unmatched junction bases numbered 3, after V lost 4 bases and J lost 7 bases. Germline V gene sequence: CDR1 SGDLS, CDR2 YYNGEE. CDR3 bases: TGTGCCAGCAGCTCGGGACAGGGGGCACAGCCCCAGCATTTT. This encodes CASSSGQGAQPQHF.

This clone was counted a few times. The chain recombines TRBV10-1 with TRBJ1-5, with 7 bases fitting TRBD1. Trimming cost V 8 bases and J 0 bases; bases outside gene matches: 10. Germline V gene sequence: CDR1 WNHNN, CDR2 SYGVQD (reference sequence). This CDR3 is built from 16 residues. CDR3 sequence (DNA): TGCGCCAGCTTGCAAGGGGGCGCCCCTAGCAATCAGCCCCAGCATTTT. Translating it yields CASLQGGAPSNQPQHF.

The chain employs TRBV30 and TRBJ2-7; tentatively, D is TRBD1 (6 bases). V dropped 3 bases and J dropped 0 bases, with 21 bases sitting between them. The CDR3 runs to 17 residues. Germline-derived CDR1 and CDR2 are GTSNPN and SVGIG (reference sequence). The CDR3 loop reads CAWRATFGTSPSYEQYF. The CDR3 DNA reads as TGTGCCTGGAGGGCGACCTTCGGGACATCGCCCTCCTACGAGCAGTACTTC.

The J gene is TRBJ2-3, the V gene TRBV18; TRBD2 matches at 7 bases. CDR3 size: 15 residues. Per germline, CDR1 KGHSH and CDR2 LQKENI. V was clipped by 8 bases and J by 1 base; unmatched bases: 9. CDR3 nucleotide sequence: TGTGCCAGCGGATTGCGGGAGACGGGCACAGATACGCAGTATTTT. It yields the protein CASGLRETGTDTQYF.

This clone was seen only a few times. The V and J genes are TRBV18 and TRBJ1-2; D perhaps matches TRBD1 (6 bases). V lost 4 bases, J lost 6 bases, and 15 bases lay in between. Germline CDR1 and CDR2: KGHSH and LQKENI. This CDR3 region has 14 residues. The CDR3 spells CASSREGGRDGYTF. The CDR3 DNA is TGTGCCAGCTCACGGGAAGGGGGACGCGATGGCTACACCTTC.

This clone occurred once. This chain connects TRBV5-1 to TRBJ1-1; D is uncertain. Trimming shortened V by 0 bases and J by 4 bases, and 7 bases separated the two germline ends. Germline loops: CDR1 SGHRS, CDR2 YFSETQ. CDR3 length: 13 residues. The chain's CDR3 is CASSLAAGTEAFF. CDR3 DNA: TGCGCCAGCAGCTTGGCGGCGGGCACTGAAGCTTTCTTT.

V usage is TRBV7-9 and J usage is TRBJ2-7, with 7 bases fitting TRBD2. After removal of 5 bases from V and 6 bases from J, the junction contained 16 bases not matched to a gene. CDR3 length equals 16 residues. Per germline, CDR1 SEHNR and CDR2 FQNEAQ (reference sequence). CDR3: CASSPMLSGRASEQYF. DNA for the CDR3: TGTGCCAGCAGCCCTATGCTTAGCGGGCGGGCCAGCGAGCAGTACTTC.

The genes are TRBV11-3 and TRBJ2-7, with 7 bases matching TRBD1. With 5 bases clipped from V and 2 bases from J, the junction kept 6 bases outside the gene matches. Germline V gives CDR1 SGHNT, CDR2 YENEEA. This CDR3 is built from 14 residues. The CDR3 protein is CASSERGQTYEQYF. The CDR3 region has the DNA TGTGCCAGCAGCGAAAGGGGACAGACCTACGAGCAGTACTTC.

The V and J genes are TRBV5-6 and TRBJ1-1; D is uncertain. CDR1 SGHDT and CDR2 YYEEEE come from the germline V gene. The CDR3 has 15 amino acids. Trimming shortened V by 0 bases and J by 4 bases, and 13 bases separated the two germline ends. The CDR3 loop reads CASSLGQLAGTEAFF. CDR3 DNA sequence: TGTGCCAGCAGCTTGGGCCAATTGGCTGGCACTGAAGCTTTCTTT.

This chain connects TRBV9 to TRBJ2-5; D is ambiguous. The tail of the sequence fits TRBJ2-7 better, so the J call may be wrong. The germline V gene encodes CDR1 SGDLS and CDR2 YYNGEE. The CDR3 has 13 amino acids. The CDR3 region has the DNA TGTGCCAGCAGCGAGCTCCCTCTTTACGAGCAGTACTTC. Protein sequence: CASSELPLYEQYF.

The CDR3 protein is CASIPGHMNTEAFF. The CDR3 nucleotides are TGTGCCAGCATCCCGGGACATATGAACACTGAAGCTTTCTTT. J is TRBJ1-1 and V is TRBV6-6, with a tentative D call TRBD1 (6 bases). Germline CDR1 and CDR2: MNHNY and SVGAGI (reference sequence). V shed 7 bases and J shed 0 bases, with 12 bases lying between them. The CDR3 spans 14 residues.